Presented here are 20 T cell receptor beta chains from one specimen sequenced in a study of blood T cell repertoires in COVID-19. The method was immunoSEQ multiplex PCR; TCRdb's version includes in-frame clones alone and lacks a portion of them. The sample contains roughly 66,000 clones, roughly nine tenths of which appear only once. Sequencing was carried out using peripheral blood. These receptors came from a human donor in a cohort sampled during active COVID-19.

The V and J genes are TRBV5-1 and TRBJ1-2, with 7 bases identical to TRBD1. Germline V lookup: CDR1 SGHRS, CDR2 YFSETQ. The ends lost 1 base at V and 1 base at J; junction bases unmatched: 4. This CDR3 spans 15 amino acids. This chain's CDR3 is CASSLPGQVNYGYTF. CDR3 coding DNA: TGCGCCAGCAGCTTGCCCGGACAGGTTAACTATGGCTACACCTTC.

This chain links TRBV29-1 with TRBJ2-6, with D possibly matching TRBD1 (5 bases). Trimming pared 4 bases from V and 1 base from J, leaving 14 bases between. The CDR3 loop spans 16 amino acids. Per germline, CDR1 SQVTM and CDR2 ANQGSEA. The CDR3, as DNA: TGCAGCGTTGGGGCAGGGTTTAATTCTGGGGCCAACGTCCTGACTTTC. As protein: CSVGAGFNSGANVLTF. The whole variable domain, remainder taken from reference TRBV29-1 and TRBJ2-6, is SAVISQKPSRDICQRGTSLTIQCQVDSQVTMMFWYRQQPGQSLTLIATANQGSEATYESGFVIDKFPISRPNLTFSTLTVSNMSPEDSSIYLCSVGAGFNSGANVLTFGAGSRLTVL.

For the CDR3, the DNA is TGTGCCATCAGTGAGTCAGGACTAGCGGGAGCCTCGAGGCAGTACTTC. This sequence encodes CAISESGLAGASRQYF. The chain is built from TRBV10-3 and TRBJ2-7; TRBD2 matches 13 bases. The germline gives CDR1 ENHRY, CDR2 SYGVKD. The CDR3 runs 16 residues. J was trimmed by 9 bases and V by 0 bases; bases with no gene match: 8.

The chain links TRBV5-1 to TRBJ1-4; weak D call: TRBD1 (6 bases). CDR1 is SGHRS and CDR2 is YFSETQ in the germline V gene. V was cut by 4 bases and J by 5 bases, with 18 bases left in between. CDR3 length equals 16 residues. The CDR3 region has the DNA TGCGCCAGCAGCCGATCAGCACGGACAGTGAATGAAAAACTGTTTTTT. As protein: CASSRSARTVNEKLFF.

V is TRBV5-1 and J is TRBJ2-3; TRBD1 might be the D (6 bases). Deletions cut 5 bases from V and 1 base from J, with 11 bases between. CDR1 and CDR2 from the germline V gene are SGHRS and YFSETQ. This CDR3 contains 14 residues. CDR3 coding DNA: TGCGCCAGCAGGGGATCAGGGGGCACAGATACGCAGTATTTT. It yields the protein CASRGSGGTDTQYF.

This CDR3 reads CASSLVTSGRSYEQYF. The CDR3 DNA is TGTGCCAGCAGCTTAGTAACTAGCGGGAGGTCCTACGAGCAGTACTTC. V gene TRBV7-2 combines with J gene TRBJ2-7; 12 bases fit TRBD2. V lost 1 base and J lost 1; bases outside the gene matches: 2. The CDR3 has 16 amino acids. Germline V lookup: CDR1 SGHTA, CDR2 FQGNSA.

The genes are TRBV19 and TRBJ2-1, with D perhaps matching TRBD2 (6 bases). The CDR3 contains 16 residues. The V gene's germline CDR1 is LNHDA and CDR2 SQIVND (reference sequence). Trimming pared 2 bases from V and 7 bases from J, leaving 18 bases between. The CDR3, as DNA: TGTGCCAGTAGTATAACCGTAGGGACGGCGGGGAATGAGCAGTTCTTC. Protein: CASSITVGTAGNEQFF.

The chain recombines TRBV5-1 with TRBJ1-1; TRBD1 might be the D (5 bases). The CDR3 runs to 15 residues. V shed 5 bases and J shed 0 bases, with 14 bases lying between them. Germline CDR1 reads SGHRS; CDR2 reads YFSETQ. CDR3 sequence (DNA): TGCGCCAGCAGACAAATTACAGGAGTGAACACTGAAGCTTTCTTT. Its translation: CASRQITGVNTEAFF.

The sample holds a few counts of this clone. The chain links TRBV28 to TRBJ2-1; D remains unclear. CDR1 is MDHEN and CDR2 is SYDVKM in the germline V gene. Trimming shortened V by 5 bases and J by 10 bases, and 6 bases separated the two germline ends. This CDR3 is 10 amino acids long. CDR3 DNA sequence: TGTGCCAGCAGTACGAGAGAGCAGTTCTTC. Translated, it gives CASSTREQFF.

This chain connects TRBV18 to TRBJ1-4; a weak D match, TRBD1 (6 bases). V lost 2 bases to trimming and J lost 4 bases, with 11 bases between them. Germline V gene lookup returns CDR1 KGHSH and CDR2 LQKENI. This CDR3 is 15 amino acids long. The CDR3 DNA reads TGTGCCAGCTCACCAAACAGGGCTCTTAATGAAAAACTGTTTTTT. Its protein product is CASSPNRALNEKLFF.

This rearrangement joins TRBV28 to TRBJ2-7; 7 positions match TRBD2. This CDR3 is 13 amino acids long. The germline V gene has CDR1 MDHEN and CDR2 SYDVKM. The V gene end was trimmed by 6 bases and the J gene end by 6 bases; junction bases not matched to a gene: 8. CDR3 nucleotide sequence: TGTGCCAGCAGCCGAACTAGCGAGGCCGAGCAGTACTTC. This gives the protein CASSRTSEAEQYF.

This rearrangement joins TRBV7-8 to TRBJ1-2; D unresolved. This CDR3 spans 12 amino acids. Trimming cost V 6 bases and J 7 bases, with 12 bases left between them. CDR1 is SGHVS, CDR2 FQNEAQ, per germline. The CDR3 loop reads CASSERRGGYTF. The DNA of the CDR3 is TGTGCCAGCAGTGAGCGTCGGGGTGGCTACACCTTC.

Only one count was recorded for this clone. The genes are TRBV5-1 and TRBJ1-4; 8 bases are a match to TRBD1. Germline assignment: CDR1 SGHRS and CDR2 YFSETQ. V lost 1 base, J lost 8 bases, and 4 bases stayed unmatched. The CDR3 is made up of 14 amino acids. The CDR3: CASSLLQGGEKLFF. The CDR3 DNA sequence: TGCGCCAGCAGCTTGTTACAGGGGGGCGAAAAACTGTTTTTT.

The V gene is TRBV30, the J gene TRBJ1-5; D is possibly TRBD1 (6 bases). V lost 1 base and J 0 bases, leaving 13 bases between the germline ends. This CDR3 spans 16 amino acids. Germline lookup yields CDR1 GTSNPN and CDR2 SVGIG (reference sequence). The CDR3 spells CAWSGGGAYSNQPQHF. In nucleotides, the CDR3 is TGTGCCTGGAGTGGTGGGGGGGCATATAGCAATCAGCCCCAGCATTTT.

The J gene is TRBJ1-3, the V gene TRBV7-3; D unclear. There are 13 residues in the CDR3. Trimming stripped 3 bases from V and 2 bases from J, with 5 bases between. From germline, CDR1 is SGHTA and CDR2 FQGTGA. The chain's CDR3 is CASSFEAGNTIYF. The CDR3 nucleotides are TGTGCCAGCAGCTTTGAGGCTGGAAACACCATATATTTT.

This chain links TRBV15 with TRBJ2-5; TRBD1 might be the D (5 bases). CDR3 length equals 15 residues. Deletions cut 1 base from V and 5 bases from J, with 14 bases between. CDR1 is LNHNV and CDR2 is YYDKDF in the germline V gene (reference sequence). The CDR3 reads CATSRVGPLRETQYF. For the CDR3, the DNA is TGTGCCACCAGCAGAGTGGGGCCCCTCCGCGAGACCCAGTACTTC.

J is TRBJ2-5 and V is TRBV24-1; D possibly corresponds to TRBD2 (7 bases). The V gene's germline CDR1 is KGHDR and CDR2 SFDVKD. This CDR3 comprises 17 residues. Trimming cost V 7 bases and J 2 bases, with 22 bases left between them. The CDR3 loop reads CATRGGAGTQNQETQYF. DNA for the CDR3: TGTGCCACCAGGGGGGGGGCCGGGACACAAAATCAAGAGACCCAGTACTTC.

The rearrangement uses TRBV4-1 and TRBJ1-1; 8 nucleotides line up with TRBD1. In germline, CDR1 is MGHRA, CDR2 YSYEKL. CDR3 length equals 15 residues. After removal of 4 bases from V and 5 bases from J, the junction contained 9 bases not matched to a gene. This CDR3 is CASSRQGSGWTEAFF. As DNA, the CDR3 is TGCGCCAGCAGCCGACAGGGGTCGGGGTGGACTGAAGCTTTCTTT.

This chain links TRBV3-1 (or the pseudogene TRBV3-2) with TRBJ2-7, with D perhaps matching TRBD2 (5 bases). The CDR3 consists of 15 residues. Trimming stripped 4 bases from V and 5 bases from J, with 18 bases between. CDR1 is LGHDT, CDR2 YNNKEL, per germline (reference sequence). The CDR3 spells CASSPYSYLGDEQYF. Written as DNA, the CDR3 is TGTGCCAGCAGCCCCTACAGTTACCTCGGGGACGAGCAGTACTTC.

V usage is TRBV7-9 and J usage is TRBJ2-4; 13 bases line up with TRBD2. The CDR3 runs to 17 residues. Trimming removed 5 bases from V and 9 bases from J; junction bases left unmatched: 13. Per the germline V gene, CDR1 is SEHNR and CDR2 is FQNEAQ (reference sequence). In DNA form, the CDR3 reads TGTGCCAGCAGCGAGCGGACTAGCGGGGGCCTTGGGGGCATTCAGTACTTC. Translation gives CASSERTSGGLGGIQYF.